This TCR beta chain was documented in a study of OX40 agonist ivuxolimab in advanced cancers. Looking at the study overall: The patients got ivuxolimab, which is an agonistic anti-OX40 (CD134) antibody. Across the patients, intravenous ivuxolimab was delivered every 2 weeks at 0.01 to 10 mg/kg.

Data came from immunoSEQ multiplex PCR; TCRdb stores just in-frame clones and leaves some out. The sample includes about 24,000 clones, 65% to 85% of them seen just once. V trimming: 4 bases; J trimming: 4 bases; junction bases outside the gene matches: 4. Germline loops: CDR1 SGHAT, CDR2 FQDESV (reference sequence). The CDR3 is 15 amino acids. The source is an adult with an advanced solid tumor such as melanoma, head and neck, liver or kidney cancer. V gene TRBV11-1 combines with J gene TRBJ2-1; 10 positions agree with TRBD1. The sample was CD4+ or CD8+ T cells sorted from blood, taken in a trial of the OX40 agonist ivuxolimab. CDR3 in DNA: TGTGCCAGCAGCTGGGACAGGGGTCGGTACAATGAGCAGTTCTTC. This gives the protein CASSWDRGRYNEQFF.